This T cell receptor (beta chain) was sequenced in a study of shared clonotypes between healthy human individuals. Turning to the study itself: Donors, aged 18 to 49, were two women and a few men. Findings and caveats of the study: Naive subsets generally had larger estimated richness than memory subsets. The study found 4.5% to 5% of naive CD4 clonotypes shared across four donors.

Regarding this clone: Its target is not known. This sample also contains other DNA sequences that code for the same CDR3.

CD8 cells classed as naive were CD45RO-negative and positively selected for CCR7, excluding terminally differentiated effector memory CD45RA+ cells. Assay used: immunoSEQ multiplex PCR; TCRdb lists only in-frame clones, some missing. In the table there are millions of clones, about 95% of which are singletons. Germline CDR1 SGHRS, CDR2 YFSETQ. The V gene end was trimmed by 4 bases and the J gene end by 1 base; junction bases not matched to a gene: 4. This CDR3 is 14 amino acids long. Sequenced input: naive CD8+ T cells sorted from blood. J is TRBJ2-5 and V is TRBV5-1; 7 bases agree with TRBD1. This sequence originates from a man aged 18 to 30 in good health. The CDR3 coding sequence is TGCGCCAGCAGCCCGGGACAGAGCCAAGAGACCCAGTACTTC. Its protein is CASSPGQSQETQYF.